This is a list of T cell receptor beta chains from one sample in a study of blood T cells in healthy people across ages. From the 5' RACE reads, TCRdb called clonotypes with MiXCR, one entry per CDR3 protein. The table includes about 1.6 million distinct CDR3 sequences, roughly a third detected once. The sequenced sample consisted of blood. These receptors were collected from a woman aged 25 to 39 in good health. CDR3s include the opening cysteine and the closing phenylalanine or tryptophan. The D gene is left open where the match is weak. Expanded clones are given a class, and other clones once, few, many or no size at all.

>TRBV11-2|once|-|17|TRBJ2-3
CASSHRRGKTGTDTQYF
TGTGCCAGCAGCCATCGGCGCGGGAAAACGGGCACAGATACGCAGTATTTT
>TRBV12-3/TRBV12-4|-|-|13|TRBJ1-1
CASSFLHDTEAFF
TGTGCCAGCAGTTTTCTCCATGACACTGAAGCTTTCTTT
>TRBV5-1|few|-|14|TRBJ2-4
CASSRSGEGNIQYF
TGCGCCAGCAGCCGGTCGGGAGAAGGGAACATTCAGTACTTC
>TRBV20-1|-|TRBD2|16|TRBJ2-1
CSATTEPSGPYNEQFF
TGCAGTGCTACCACCGAGCCTAGCGGGCCTTACAATGAGCAGTTCTTC
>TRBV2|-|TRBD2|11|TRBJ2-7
CASSEWEGQYF
TGTGCCAGCAGTGAATGGGAGGGGCAGTACTTC
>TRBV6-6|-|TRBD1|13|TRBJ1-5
CAIGQGEASPQHF
TGTGCCATCGGACAGGGCGAAGCGTCGCCCCAGCATTTT
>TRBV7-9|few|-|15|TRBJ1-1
CASSRTALGGTEAFF
TGTGCCAGCAGCCGGACAGCCTTAGGGGGCACTGAAGCTTTCTTT
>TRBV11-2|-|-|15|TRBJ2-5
CASSLGPVEKGTQYF
TGTGCTAGCAGCTTGGGCCCGGTGGAGAAAGGGACCCAGTACTTC
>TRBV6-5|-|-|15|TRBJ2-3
CVSSYQRTSTDTQYF
TGTGTCAGCAGTTACCAGCGGACTAGCACAGATACGCAGTATTTT
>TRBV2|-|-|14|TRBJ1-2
CASSGRLTNYGYTF
TGTGCCAGCAGCGGCAGGTTAACTAACTATGGCTACACCTTC
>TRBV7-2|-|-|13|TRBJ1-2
CASSSGIMNGYTF
TGTGCCAGCAGCTCAGGGATTATGAATGGCTACACCTTC
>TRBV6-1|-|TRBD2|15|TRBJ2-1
CASAKPGLGSNEQFF
TGTGCCAGCGCCAAACCGGGACTAGGATCCAATGAGCAGTTCTTC
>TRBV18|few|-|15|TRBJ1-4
CASSRGRATNEKLFF
TGTGCCAGCTCACGTGGACGGGCAACTAATGAAAAACTGTTTTTT
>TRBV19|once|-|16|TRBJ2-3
CASMKTAWMRADTQYF
TGTGCCAGTATGAAGACCGCTTGGATGCGTGCAGATACGCAGTATTTT
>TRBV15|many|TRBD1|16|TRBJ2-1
CATSYGDSLLPDEQFF
TGTGCCACCAGTTATGGGGACAGTCTCCTCCCGGATGAGCAGTTCTTC
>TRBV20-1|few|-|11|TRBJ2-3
CSARTTDTQYF
TGCAGTGCTAGAACTACAGATACGCAGTATTTT
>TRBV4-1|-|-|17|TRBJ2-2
CASSHRGGAPNTGERFF
TGCGCCAGCAGCCATCGAGGGGGGGCACCCAACACCGGGGAGCGGTTTTTT
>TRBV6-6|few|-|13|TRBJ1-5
CASSYEGWQPQHF
TGTGCCAGCAGTTATGAGGGGTGGCAGCCCCAGCATTTT
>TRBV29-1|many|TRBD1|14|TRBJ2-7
CSAVGQTSSYEQYF
TGCAGCGCTGTGGGACAGACCTCCTCCTACGAGCAGTACTTC
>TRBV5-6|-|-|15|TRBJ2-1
CASSLGPQIINEQFF
TGTGCCAGCAGCTTGGGTCCGCAGATAATCAATGAGCAGTTCTTC
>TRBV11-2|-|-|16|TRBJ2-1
CASSAPRQRTNNEQFF
TGTGCCAGCAGCGCCCCCCGGCAGCGGACTAACAATGAGCAGTTCTTC
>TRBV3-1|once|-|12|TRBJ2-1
CASSRVYDQQFF
TGTGCCAGCAGCCGGGTGTATGATCAGCAGTTCTTC
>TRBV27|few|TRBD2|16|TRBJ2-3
CASSFGAGGSTDTQYF
TGTGCCAGCAGTTTTGGAGCGGGAGGGTCCACAGATACGCAGTATTTT
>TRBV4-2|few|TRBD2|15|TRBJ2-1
CASSSPVREGNEQFF
TGTGCCAGCAGCTCACCGGTGCGGGAGGGAAATGAGCAGTTCTTC
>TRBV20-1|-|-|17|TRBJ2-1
CSAVLQEGEVPRLGQFF
TGCAGTGCTGTGCTTCAAGAGGGAGAGGTGCCCAGGCTAGGGCAGTTCTTC
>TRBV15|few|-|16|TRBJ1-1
CATSRVGGGAGTEAFF
TGTGCCACCAGCAGAGTCGGGGGGGGCGCGGGCACTGAAGCTTTCTTT
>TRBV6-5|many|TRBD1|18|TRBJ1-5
CASSYSYRGGYSNQPQHF
TGTGCCAGCAGTTACTCGTACAGGGGGGGATATAGCAATCAGCCCCAGCATTTT
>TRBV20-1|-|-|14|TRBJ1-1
CSARDARLVTEAFF
TGCAGTGCTAGAGATGCAAGGTTGGTCACTGAAGCTTTCTTT
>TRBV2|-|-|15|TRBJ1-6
CASTIQAPDNSPLHF
TGTGCCAGCACTATACAGGCCCCGGATAATTCACCCCTCCACTTT
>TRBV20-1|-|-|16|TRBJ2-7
CSVRDPGRFGFYEQYF
TGCAGTGTTAGAGACCCGGGGCGATTTGGATTCTACGAGCAGTACTTC
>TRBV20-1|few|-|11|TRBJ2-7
CSARGNYEQYF
TGCAGTGCTAGAGGAAACTACGAGCAGTACTTC
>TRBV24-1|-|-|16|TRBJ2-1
CATSDSGGGVCNEQFF
TGTGCCACCAGTGATTCGGGTGGCGGGGTCTGCAATGAGCAGTTCTTC
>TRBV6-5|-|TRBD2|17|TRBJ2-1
CASSYSWEGVYYNEQFF
TGTGCCAGCAGTTACTCGTGGGAGGGAGTTTATTACAATGAGCAGTTCTTC
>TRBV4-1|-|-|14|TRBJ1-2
CASTSEQANYGYTF
TGCGCCAGCACCTCAGAACAGGCTAACTATGGCTACACCTTC
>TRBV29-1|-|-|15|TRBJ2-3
CSVESGQAYTDTQYF
TGCAGCGTTGAGTCTGGGCAGGCTTACACAGATACGCAGTATTTT
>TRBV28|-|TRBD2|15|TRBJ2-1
CASSSPGLGHNEQFF
TGTGCCAGCAGTTCCCCGGGACTAGGACACAATGAGCAGTTCTTC
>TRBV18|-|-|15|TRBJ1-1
CASSPSRGGRAEAFF
TGTGCCAGCTCACCGTCAAGGGGTGGTAGGGCTGAAGCTTTCTTT
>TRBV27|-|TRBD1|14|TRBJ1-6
CASSGDRGRPPLHF
TGTGCCAGCAGCGGGGACAGGGGGAGGCCACCCCTCCACTTT
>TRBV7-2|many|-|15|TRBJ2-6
CASSFAVSGANVLTF
TGTGCCAGCAGCTTTGCGGTCTCTGGGGCCAACGTCCTGACTTTC
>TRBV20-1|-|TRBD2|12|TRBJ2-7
CSAAAGWDEQYF
TGCAGTGCCGCAGCGGGATGGGACGAGCAGTACTTC
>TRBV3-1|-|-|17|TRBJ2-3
CASSSFSSSAPGDTQYF
TGTGCCAGCAGCTCTTTCAGTTCCTCGGCGCCGGGAGATACGCAGTATTTT
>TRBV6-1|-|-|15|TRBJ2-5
CASSEFLALLETQYF
TGTGCCAGCAGTGAATTCTTAGCGCTATTAGAGACCCAGTACTTC
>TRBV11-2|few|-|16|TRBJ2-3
CASRLTLGRGRDTQYF
TGTGCCAGCAGACTGACCCTCGGACGGGGGCGAGATACGCAGTATTTT
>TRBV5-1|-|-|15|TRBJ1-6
CASTTGPRGNSPLHF
TGCGCCAGCACAACCGGGCCAAGGGGGAATTCACCCCTCCACTTT
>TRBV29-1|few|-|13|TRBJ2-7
CSALGGPAYEQYF
TGCAGCGCCCTAGGGGGGCCAGCCTACGAGCAGTACTTC
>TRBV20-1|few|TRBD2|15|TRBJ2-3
CSAKGASGSTDTQYF
TGCAGTGCTAAAGGGGCTAGCGGGAGCACAGATACGCAGTATTTT
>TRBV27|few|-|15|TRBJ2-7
CASSFAVGSRYEQYF
TGTGCCAGCAGTTTTGCGGTCGGGAGTCGGTACGAGCAGTACTTC
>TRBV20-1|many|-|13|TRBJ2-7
CSARDSVRYEQYF
TGCAGTGCTAGAGATTCGGTGCGCTACGAGCAGTACTTC
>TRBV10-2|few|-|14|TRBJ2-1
CASSEIGGENEQFF
TGCGCCAGCAGTGAAATAGGGGGGGAAAATGAGCAGTTCTTC
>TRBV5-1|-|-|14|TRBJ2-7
CASSLQGNNDEQYF
TGCGCCAGCAGCTTACAGGGAAATAATGACGAGCAGTACTTC
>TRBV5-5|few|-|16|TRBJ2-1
CASSLETAGTYNEQFF
TGTGCCAGCAGCTTGGAAACAGCGGGTACCTACAATGAGCAGTTCTTC
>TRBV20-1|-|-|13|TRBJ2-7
CSARAGLPYEQYF
TGCAGTGCTAGAGCCGGCCTCCCCTACGAGCAGTACTTC
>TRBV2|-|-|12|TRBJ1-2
CASRPGAVGYTF
TGTGCCAGCAGACCCGGGGCAGTTGGCTACACCTTC
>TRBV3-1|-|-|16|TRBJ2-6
CASSHRAASGANVLTF
TGTGCCAGCAGCCACCGGGCCGCCTCTGGGGCCAACGTCCTGACTTTC
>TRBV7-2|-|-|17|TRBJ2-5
CASSLPRLADKQETQYF
TGTGCCAGCAGCCTCCCAAGGCTAGCAGACAAACAAGAGACCCAGTACTTC
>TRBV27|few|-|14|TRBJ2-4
CASSLRAGERIQYF
TGTGCCAGCAGTTTACGGGCAGGGGAACGCATTCAGTACTTC
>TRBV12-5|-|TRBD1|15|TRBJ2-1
CASGLGQGIRNEQFF
TGTGCTAGTGGTCTGGGACAGGGTATCCGGAATGAGCAGTTCTTC
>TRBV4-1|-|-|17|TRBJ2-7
CASSREMRTEENYEQYF
TGCGCCAGCAGCCGGGAGATGCGGACGGAGGAAAACTACGAGCAGTACTTC
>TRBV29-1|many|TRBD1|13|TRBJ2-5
CSVATGAGETQYF
TGCAGCGTTGCGACAGGGGCCGGGGAGACCCAGTACTTC